These 9 T cell receptor beta chains share one sample of origin, sequenced in a study of T cell responses to AZD1222 COVID-19 vaccine. Profiled with immunoSEQ multiplex PCR; TCRdb holds only in-frame clones, not every one. Among fewer than 140,000 clones listed, around 90% were seen once. The source was peripheral blood, collected 28 days after the second AZD1222 dose. These receptors were taken from an adult who received the AZD1222 COVID-19 vaccine.

The gene calls are TRBV7-6 and TRBJ2-3, with 7 bases fitting TRBD1. After removal of 5 bases from V and 5 bases from J, the junction contained 13 bases not matched to a gene. This CDR3 region has 16 residues. CDR1 and CDR2 from the germline V gene are SGHVS and FNYEAQ. The CDR3 region has the DNA TGTGCCAGCAGCCCCAGGACAGGAGCCCTGCTAGATACGCAGTATTTT. Its protein product is CASSPRTGALLDTQYF. Supplemented by reference TRBV7-6 and TRBJ2-3, the full variable domain reads GAGVSQSPRYKVTKRGQDVALRCDPISGHVSLYWYRQALGQGPEFLTYFNYEAQQDKSGLPNDRFSAERPEGSISTLTIQRTEQRDSAMYRCASSPRTGALLDTQYFGPGTRLTVL.

The chain couples TRBV27 to TRBJ1-6; 8 bases are a match to TRBD1. This CDR3 has 14 residues. J lost 6 bases, V lost 6 bases, and 4 bases had no gene match. Looked up from germline, CDR1 is MNHEY and CDR2 is SMNVEV (reference sequence). CDR3 sequence: CASSNRGTNSPLHF. CDR3 DNA sequence: TGTGCCAGCAGCAACAGGGGGACTAATTCACCCCTCCACTTT.

The V gene is TRBV11-3, the J gene TRBJ2-1; 7 nucleotides align to TRBD1. Germline trimming cut 5 bases from V and 4 bases from J; bases unmatched to any gene: 8. Germline CDR1 and CDR2: SGHNT and YENEEA. There are 15 residues in the CDR3. This CDR3 is CASSVGGQAYNEQFF. Written as DNA, the CDR3 is TGTGCCAGCAGCGTCGGAGGACAGGCTTACAATGAGCAGTTCTTC. The full variable domain, completed using reference TRBV11-3 and TRBJ2-1, is EAGVVQSPRYKIIEKKQPVAFWCNPISGHNTLYWYLQNLGQGPELLIRYENEEAVDDSQLPKDRFSAERLKGVDSTLKIQPAELGDSAVYLCASSVGGQAYNEQFFGPGTRLTVL.

V and J are TRBV19 and TRBJ1-1; D not resolved. Germline-derived CDR1 and CDR2 are LNHDA and SQIVND (reference sequence). This CDR3 contains 13 residues. Deletions cut 3 bases from V and 4 bases from J, with 9 bases between. CDR3 residues: CASSIAVGTEAFF. The CDR3 nucleotides read TGTGCCAGTAGTATCGCTGTTGGCACTGAAGCTTTCTTT. Combining the CDR3 with reference TRBV19 and TRBJ1-1 gives the whole variable domain DGGITQSPKYLFRKEGQNVTLSCEQNLNHDAMYWYRQDPGQGLRLIYYSQIVNDFQKGDIAEGYSVSREKKESFPLTVTSAQKNPTAFYLCASSIAVGTEAFFGQGTRLTVV.

This clone was counted between two and nine times. The chain links TRBV11-2 to TRBJ2-7; 14 bases match TRBD2. This CDR3 is built from 16 residues. Per germline, CDR1 SGHAT and CDR2 FQNNGV. The J segment lost 1 base and the V segment lost 3 bases, leaving 2 bases of the junction unmatched. CDR3 nucleotide sequence: TGTGCCAGCAGCTTGACTAGCGGGGGGGCATCCTACGAGCAGTACTTC. It translates to CASSLTSGGASYEQYF.

This clone has just a few counts. The chain links TRBV19 to TRBJ2-7, with 9 bases fitting TRBD2. Germline V gene lookup returns CDR1 LNHDA and CDR2 SQIVND (reference sequence). J lost 9 bases, V lost 4 bases, and 7 bases had no gene match. The CDR3 spans 13 residues. The CDR3 region has the DNA TGTGCCAGTAGTACTAGCGGGGCCCTATGGCAGTACTTC. Translation: CASSTSGALWQYF.

This clone was detected a few times. The gene calls are TRBV5-1 and TRBJ2-1; the D gene is possibly TRBD1 (5 bases). The V gene's germline CDR1 is SGHRS and CDR2 YFSETQ. The CDR3 totals 11 residues. V lost 0 bases, J lost 14 bases, and 9 bases lay in between. CDR3 loop: CASSLENRKFF. In DNA, the CDR3 is TGCGCCAGCAGCTTGGAGAACAGGAAGTTCTTC.

The chain uses TRBV5-4 and TRBJ2-2; unclear D gene. Germline assignment: CDR1 SGHNT and CDR2 YYREEE (reference sequence). The CDR3 covers 16 residues. V was shortened by 0 bases and J by 3 bases, with 12 bases between the two germline ends. CDR3 in DNA: TGTGCCAGCAGCTTGGTAGTCTCCTCGGACACCGGGGAGCTGTTTTTT. Its translation: CASSLVVSSDTGELFF.

The chain joins TRBV19 to TRBJ1-3; TRBD1 might be the D (5 bases). Germline lookup yields CDR1 LNHDA and CDR2 SQIVND (reference sequence). The CDR3 is 15 amino acids. The ends were cut back, 3 bases at V and 9 bases at J, with 18 bases in the middle. In DNA, the CDR3 is TGTGCCAGTAGTATGGTCCGCCTCGTCGGGGGCACCATATATTTT. Protein sequence: CASSMVRLVGGTIYF.